The T cell receptor beta chain under discussion was sequenced for a study of T cell changes during pregnancy in multiple sclerosis. Per germline, CDR1 MNHNS and CDR2 SASEGT. The CDR3 loop spans 14 amino acids. V lost 10 bases and J lost 2; bases outside the gene matches: 10. Measured with immunoSEQ multiplex PCR; TCRdb has only the in-frame clones, and not every one. This table holds fewer than 65,000 clones, around 93% found once. This receptor was obtained from a female donor with multiple sclerosis, enrolled in a pregnancy study. The V call is TRBV6-1, the J call TRBJ2-5; 7 nucleotides line up with TRBD1. The specimen was CD8+ T cells from peripheral blood mononuclear cells, collected after pregnancy. CDR3 DNA: TGTGCCACCCTGGTGCAGGGGGTTCAAGAGACCCAGTACTTC. Amino acid sequence: CATLVQGVQETQYF.